The 2 T cell receptor beta chains reported below all come from one sample, sequenced in a study of control samples from healthy donors and cancer patients. TCRdb keeps only in-frame clones here, not all; method: immunoSEQ multiplex PCR. The sample has 90,000 or so clones; about nine tenths are singletons. Material: blood. These receptors all stem from a woman in her seventies in good health.

This chain joins TRBV11-2 and TRBJ1-5; D might be TRBD1 (5 bases). V lost 5 bases to trimming and J lost 7 bases, with 15 bases between them. Germline loops: CDR1 SGHAT, CDR2 FQNNGV. The CDR3 covers 14 residues. The CDR3 reads CASSDNTGGQPQHF. The CDR3 region has the DNA TGTGCCAGCAGCGATAATACCGGGGGGCAGCCCCAGCATTTT.

The CDR3 spells CASSLDSLGSTDTQYF. CDR3 sequence (DNA): TGTGCCAGCAGCTTAGACTCCCTTGGATCGACAGATACGCAGTATTTT. The J gene is TRBJ2-3, the V gene TRBV5-4; D call uncertain. This CDR3 region has 16 residues. The ends were cut back, 2 bases at V and 3 bases at J, with 16 bases in the middle. The germline CDR1 and CDR2 sequences are SGHNT and YYREEE (reference sequence). Full variable domain (remainder filled in from reference TRBV5-4 and TRBJ2-3): ETGVTQSPTHLIKTRGQQVTLRCSSQSGHNTVSWYQQALGQGPQFIFQYYREEENGRGNFPPRFSGLQFPNYSSELNVNALELDDSALYLCASSLDSLGSTDTQYFGPGTRLTVL.